This TCR beta chain was recovered during a study of shared clonotypes between healthy human individuals. This CDR3 comprises 16 residues. Losses at the gene ends were 1 base for V and 4 bases for J; bases not matched to a gene: 6. CDR1 and CDR2 from the germline V gene are SGHTA and FQGNSA. Naive CD8 cells, CD45RO-negative and positively selected for CCR7, excluded terminally differentiated effector memory CD45RA+ cells. This table comes from immunoSEQ multiplex PCR, and its TCRdb copy is limited to in-frame clones, with some not included. The sample shows 2 million or so clones, 85% to 95% of them seen only once.

This receptor was identified in a man younger than 35 in good health. The V and J genes are TRBV7-2 and TRBJ2-3; 9 bases line up with TRBD2. Sequences were obtained from naive CD8+ T cells sorted from blood. The CDR3 is CASSLVAGANSDTQYF. CDR3 in DNA: TGTGCCAGCAGCTTAGTAGCGGGGGCTAACTCAGATACGCAGTATTTT. The variable domain in full, with the rest retrieved from reference TRBV7-2 and TRBJ2-3, is GAGVSQSPSNKVTEKGKDVELRCDPISGHTALYWYRQSLGQGLEFLIYFQGNSAPDKSGLPSDRFSAERTGGSVSTLTIQRTQQEDSAVYLCASSLVAGANSDTQYFGPGTRLTVL.